These 8 T cell receptor beta chains originate from one sample sequenced in a study of identical twins. In TCRdb, the 5' RACE reads were re-called with MiXCR into one record per CDR3 protein. The table shows a few hundred thousand distinct CDR3 sequences, with about 10% occurring only once. The sequencing input was naive T cells sorted from blood. These receptors were taken from a woman aged 45-60 years in good health.

The sample holds many counts of this clonotype. This chain links TRBV4-2 with TRBJ2-1; TRBD2 aligns across 10 bases. The CDR3 contains 15 residues. CDR1 and CDR2 from the germline V gene are LGHNA and YNFKEQ. Unmatched junction bases numbered 4, after V lost 4 bases and J lost 4 bases. CDR3 in DNA: TGTGCCAGCAGCCCCCTAGCGGGAGTATACAATGAGCAGTTCTTC. This gives the protein CASSPLAGVYNEQFF.

The J gene is TRBJ2-4, the V gene TRBV6-5, with D perhaps matching TRBD1 (6 bases). Germline V gene lookup returns CDR1 MNHEY and CDR2 SVGAGI. The V end lost 6 bases, the J end lost 0 bases, and 9 bases lay between the germline ends. The CDR3 covers 14 residues. CDR3 coding DNA: TGTGCCAGCAGGGACAGCGGAGCCAAAAACATTCAGTACTTC. Protein: CASRDSGAKNIQYF.

This clonotype occurred many times. The rearrangement uses TRBV6-2 or TRBV6-3 and TRBJ2-1; possibly TRBD1 or TRBD2 for D (6 bases each). Germline V gene lookup returns CDR1 MNHEY and CDR2 SVGEGT. V dropped 6 bases and J dropped 4 bases, with 13 bases sitting between them. This CDR3 has 14 amino acids. CDR3 amino acids: CASSLAQGYNEQFF. Written as DNA, the CDR3 is TGTGCCAGCAGCCTAGCGCAGGGGTACAATGAGCAGTTCTTC.

In this sample, this clonotype turned up a few times. The gene calls are TRBV11-3 and TRBJ2-1; D is possibly TRBD2 (6 bases). The germline V gene encodes CDR1 SGHNT and CDR2 YENEEA. The CDR3 sequence is 15 residues long. Deletions cut 4 bases from V and 7 bases from J, with 17 bases between. CDR3 nucleotide sequence: TGTGCCAGCAGCTCAGGCGGGGCGGTAAGGAATGAGCAGTTCTTC. This translates into CASSSGGAVRNEQFF.

The rearrangement uses TRBV5-1 and TRBJ2-3; the match to TRBD2 covers 9 bases. The V gene's germline CDR1 is SGHRS and CDR2 YFSETQ. CDR3 length: 15 amino acids. The ends lost 4 bases at V and 4 bases at J; junction bases unmatched: 7. As DNA, the CDR3 is TGCGCCAGCAGCCTGTTGGCGGGAGGGCCAGATACGCAGTATTTT. As protein: CASSLLAGGPDTQYF. The whole variable domain, remainder taken from reference TRBV5-1 and TRBJ2-3, is KAGVTQTPRYLIKTRGQQVTLSCSPISGHRSVSWYQQTPGQGLQFLFEYFSETQRNKGNFPGRFSGRQFSNSRSEMNVSTLELGDSALYLCASSLLAGGPDTQYFGPGTRLTVL.

This clonotype has ten or more counts. V usage is TRBV28 and J usage is TRBJ2-7; possible D gene TRBD1, 5 bases. Germline V CDR1 and CDR2: MDHEN, SYDVKM. The CDR3 extends over 15 amino acids. The V end was cut by 5 bases, the J end by 6 bases, with 20 bases between. CDR3 DNA sequence: TGTGCCAGCAGTCCAGACAGAGACTTAGGGGTCGAGCAGTACTTC. It encodes CASSPDRDLGVEQYF.

The chain couples TRBV9 to TRBJ2-5; D tentatively reads TRBD1 or TRBD2 (5 bases each). Germline values: CDR1 SGDLS, CDR2 YYNGEE. Trimming took 3 bases from V and 0 from J, leaving 15 bases between them. This CDR3 is 16 amino acids long. For the CDR3, the DNA is TGTGCCAGCAGCGCTAGTTCAGGGACCCACCAAGAGACCCAGTACTTC. Its translation: CASSASSGTHQETQYF.

This clonotype was counted many times. The gene calls are TRBV5-1 and TRBJ1-1; 8 bases match TRBD1. This CDR3 region has 16 residues. Germline values: CDR1 SGHRS, CDR2 YFSETQ. The V and J ends lost 0 bases and 5 bases, in that order; junction bases with no gene match: 9. The CDR3 region is CASSLALTGGRTEAFF. The CDR3 DNA follows: TGCGCCAGCAGCTTGGCACTAACAGGGGGACGGACTGAAGCTTTCTTT.